Following are 10 T cell receptor beta chains from one sample sequenced in a study of blood T cell repertoires in COVID-19. Measured with immunoSEQ multiplex PCR; TCRdb has only the in-frame clones, and not every one. The repertoire includes over 350,000 clones, approximately 90% of them detected once, and 4.3% sits in the top ten. Source material: peripheral blood. The receptors stem from a woman in her 30s with acute or convalescent COVID-19.

The J gene is TRBJ2-1, the V gene TRBV19; TRBD1 is a possible D gene (7 bases). V dropped 2 bases and J dropped 9 bases, with 17 bases sitting between them. The germline gives CDR1 LNHDA, CDR2 SQIVND (reference sequence). The CDR3 has 15 residues. This chain's CDR3 is CASSISDSGGSEQFF. The CDR3, as DNA: TGTGCCAGTAGTATAAGTGACTCAGGGGGGAGTGAGCAGTTCTTC.

The V and J genes are TRBV20-1 and TRBJ1-1; the D gene is possibly TRBD1 (6 bases). With 3 bases removed from V and 8 bases from J, the gap between germline ends came to 13 bases. The CDR3 has 12 amino acids. Looked up from germline, CDR1 is DFQATT and CDR2 is SNEGSKA (reference sequence). In DNA form, the CDR3 reads TGCAGTGCTAGTGACACAGGGTCGGAAGCTTTCTTT. Its translation is CSASDTGSEAFF.

CDR3 amino acids: CASSPDRNYGYTF. In DNA form, the CDR3 reads TGTGCCAGCAGCCCGGACAGGAACTATGGCTACACCTTC. The V and J genes are TRBV3-1 (or the pseudogene TRBV3-2) and TRBJ1-2; 7 bases align to TRBD1. CDR1 is LGHDT and CDR2 is YNNKEL in the germline V gene (reference sequence). V lost 4 bases to trimming and J lost 2 bases; unmatched junction nucleotides: 1. The CDR3 runs 13 residues.

This chain joins TRBV7-9 and TRBJ2-1; TRBD2 matches 10 bases. Germline lookup yields CDR1 SEHNR and CDR2 FQNEAQ (reference sequence). V gave up 3 bases and J gave up 4 bases; unmatched junction bases: 6. The CDR3 totals 16 residues. Written as DNA, the CDR3 is TGTGCCAGCAGCTTTTTGGAGCGGGGGGGATACAATGAGCAGTTCTTC. Protein sequence: CASSFLERGGYNEQFF.

This sequence joins TRBV4-1 and TRBJ1-2; D call uncertain. V shed 0 bases and J shed 5 bases, with 16 bases lying between them. From germline, CDR1 is MGHRA and CDR2 YSYEKL. The CDR3 has 16 amino acids. The CDR3 sequence is CASSQDPYEQPYGYTF. The DNA of the CDR3 is TGCGCCAGCAGCCAAGATCCTTATGAACAGCCATATGGCTACACCTTC.

The CDR3 bases are TGTGCCAGCAAAGTTCAGGGGGGAAACACAGATACGCAGTATTTT. Amino acid sequence: CASKVQGGNTDTQYF. The J gene is TRBJ2-3, the V gene TRBV2, with D possibly TRBD1 on 7 matching bases. The V and J ends lost 7 bases and 2 bases respectively, with 16 bases between them. The CDR3 runs 15 residues. Germline CDR1 reads SNHLY; CDR2 reads FYNNEI.

This clone was counted between two and nine times. The CDR3 region has the DNA TGTGCCAGCAGCTTAGTTGGCGGACGGACAGGGCCTAATTCACCCCTCCACTTT. Residues: CASSLVGGRTGPNSPLHF. The chain joins TRBV11-2 to TRBJ1-6; 8 positions match TRBD1. The CDR3 has 18 residues. The V gene end was trimmed by 1 base and the J gene end by 6 bases; junction bases not matched to a gene: 11. Looked up from germline, CDR1 is SGHAT and CDR2 is FQNNGV.

CDR3 loop: CASRLRDRGQSSGANVLTF. The CDR3 DNA reads TGTGCCAGTAGACTCCGGGACAGGGGACAAAGCTCTGGGGCCAACGTCCTGACTTTC. The rearrangement links TRBV7-8 to TRBJ2-6; 10 bases agree with TRBD1. The V gene's germline CDR1 is SGHVS and CDR2 FQNEAQ. This CDR3 has 19 amino acids. V dropped 9 bases and J dropped 0; count of bases not matched to a gene: 14.

The chain is built from TRBV2 and TRBJ1-1; the D is unclear. V shed 3 bases and J shed 11 bases, with 16 bases lying between them. This CDR3 comprises 13 residues. The germline V gene has CDR1 SNHLY and CDR2 FYNNEI. DNA for the CDR3: TGTGCCAGCAGTGATTCGGGTCAGCGTGTCGCTTTCTTT. Its translation is CASSDSGQRVAFF.

This chain uses TRBV5-1 with TRBJ2-1; maybe TRBD1 (6 bases). Looked up from germline, CDR1 is SGHRS and CDR2 is YFSETQ. V was cut by 5 bases and J by 5 bases, with 11 bases left in between. CDR3 size: 13 residues. The CDR3 spells CASRQGIHNEQFF. The CDR3 region has the DNA TGCGCCAGCAGACAGGGAATCCACAATGAGCAGTTCTTC.